The 20 T cell receptor beta chains listed next were all sequenced from one sample in a study of cytomegalovirus exposure and HLA in healthy donors (dated by TCRdb to 2017 to 2019). The library relied on the immunoSEQ multiplex PCR assay. For the multiplex PCR, a mixture combining 60 forward primers for TCR Vbeta segments and 13 reverse primers for TCR Jbeta segments was used. TCRdb stores this immuneACCESS table with in-frame sequences only. Part of the clones is absent; in the studies checked, under half of the shortfall reflects unresolved V genes, and no reason is known for the rest. In all, the sample holds some 110,000 clones, and less than 80% of those were seen once. Together, the top ten hold 2% to 2.5% of the sample. The sample was PBMCs. These receptors came from a woman in her twenties or thirties in good health and CMV-seronegative.

V usage is TRBV30 and J usage is TRBJ2-1; D is ambiguous. Germline CDR1 and CDR2: GTSNPN and SVGIG (reference sequence). CDR3 length: 14 amino acids. V was trimmed by 0 bases and J by 10 bases, leaving 16 bases between them. The CDR3 reads CAWSVSSRLGEQFF. CDR3 bases: TGTGCCTGGAGTGTTTCCTCACGACTTGGCGAGCAGTTCTTC.

The chain combines TRBV6-5 with TRBJ1-1; 9 positions match TRBD1. CDR3 length equals 14 residues. Germline CDR1 and CDR2: MNHEY and SVGAGI. V trimming: 2 bases; J trimming: 4 bases; junction bases outside the gene matches: 2. As DNA, the CDR3 is TGTGCCAGCAGTTACGGGGACAGGGCCACTGAAGCTTTCTTT. Encoded protein: CASSYGDRATEAFF.

The chain employs TRBV9 and TRBJ2-2; 12 bases are shared with TRBD2. This CDR3 has 18 amino acids. V gave up 0 bases and J gave up 1 base; unmatched junction bases: 4. The germline CDR1 and CDR2 sequences are SGDLS and YYNGEE. CDR3 region: CASSVDGTSGLNTGELFF. In DNA form, the CDR3 reads TGTGCCAGCAGCGTAGATGGGACTAGCGGGTTGAACACCGGGGAGCTGTTTTTT.

This clone has just a few counts. This chain connects TRBV7-9 to TRBJ2-3; 10 nucleotides align to TRBD2. The CDR3 has 16 residues. Per the germline V gene, CDR1 is SEHNR and CDR2 is FQNEAQ (reference sequence). V shed 2 bases, J shed 3 bases, and the junction held 5 bases outside the gene matches. CDR3 sequence reads: CASSLTAGGPTDTQYF. The CDR3 DNA reads as TGTGCCAGCAGCTTAACAGCGGGAGGGCCTACAGATACGCAGTATTTT.

V usage is TRBV7-9 and J usage is TRBJ2-3; TRBD2 agrees at 7 bases. The CDR3 is made up of 14 amino acids. J lost 4 bases, V lost 4 bases, and 5 bases had no gene match. CDR1 and CDR2 (germline): SEHNR, FQNEAQ (reference sequence). The CDR3 nucleotides read TGTGCCAGCAGCTCCGAAGGGAGGGCAGATACGCAGTATTTT. Amino acid sequence: CASSSEGRADTQYF.

V gene TRBV15 combines with J gene TRBJ2-2, with 8 bases lining up with TRBD2. V was clipped by 6 bases and J by 6 bases; unmatched bases: 9. The CDR3 is 15 amino acids. CDR1 LNHNV and CDR2 YYDKDF come from the germline V gene (reference sequence). The CDR3 DNA reads TGTGCCACCAGAGTTAGCGGGAAAGAGGCCGGGGAGCTGTTTTTT. Translating it yields CATRVSGKEAGELFF.

The genes are TRBV7-9 and TRBJ2-3; 7 nucleotides agree with TRBD2. The V gene's germline CDR1 is SEHNR and CDR2 FQNEAQ (reference sequence). Trimming at V came to 1 base and at J to 0 bases, leaving 4 bases not matched to a gene. The CDR3 spans 16 residues. The DNA of the CDR3 is TGTGCCAGCAGCTTAGGGCTAGCGGCTAGCACAGATACGCAGTATTTT. Protein product: CASSLGLAASTDTQYF.

V gene TRBV10-2 combines with J gene TRBJ2-4, with D hard to call. Germline V gene lookup returns CDR1 WSHSY and CDR2 SAAADI. Trimming pared 2 bases from V and 7 bases from J, leaving 6 bases between. This CDR3 is built from 12 residues. The CDR3 region has the DNA TGCGCCAGCAGTGAGGTCGGGAACATTCAGTACTTC. It yields the protein CASSEVGNIQYF.

Turning to this clone: The same CDR3 is also encoded by other DNA sequences in this sample. The rearrangement uses TRBV28 and TRBJ2-7, with 9 bases that match TRBD1. The germline V gene has CDR1 MDHEN and CDR2 SYDVKM. The CDR3 has 15 amino acids. J was trimmed by 4 bases and V by 5 bases; bases with no gene match: 9. The CDR3: CASSTPGQGAYEQYF. CDR3 coding DNA: TGTGCCAGCAGTACGCCGGGACAGGGTGCATACGAGCAGTACTTC.

V and J are TRBV28 and TRBJ1-3; tentatively, D is TRBD1 (6 bases). Per germline, CDR1 MDHEN and CDR2 SYDVKM. The CDR3 has 16 residues. Trimming shortened V by 7 bases and J by 3 bases, and 19 bases separated the two germline ends. The CDR3 coding sequence is TGTGCCAGCATCAACGGGGCGGGGGCTAGTGGAAACACCATATATTTT. Amino acid sequence: CASINGAGASGNTIYF.

This clone was recorded a few times. V is TRBV30 and J is TRBJ2-3, with a possible D match to TRBD2 (5 bases). CDR1 and CDR2 (germline): GTSNPN, SVGIG (reference sequence). The CDR3 has 14 residues. V dropped 4 bases and J dropped 0 bases, with 11 bases sitting between them. The CDR3 region is CAWNLGLSTDTQYF. Here the CDR3 DNA reads TGTGCCTGGAATCTAGGACTTAGCACAGATACGCAGTATTTT.

This rearrangement joins TRBV9 to TRBJ2-2; 11 nucleotides match TRBD2. The CDR3 has 19 amino acids. V lost 0 bases, J lost 2 bases, and 9 bases stayed unmatched. Germline lookup yields CDR1 SGDLS and CDR2 YYNGEE. The CDR3 DNA reads TGTGCCAGCAGCGTAGGACTAGCGGGATTGGGAATAAACACCGGGGAGCTGTTTTTT. Its translation is CASSVGLAGLGINTGELFF.

The CDR3 sequence: CASSPLNTEAFF. The CDR3 DNA is TGTGCCAGCAGTCCGTTAAACACTGAAGCTTTCTTT. The V call is TRBV6-1, the J call TRBJ1-1, with D unresolved. Deletions cut 5 bases from V and 2 bases from J, with 6 bases between. Germline CDR1 and CDR2: MNHNS and SASEGT. This CDR3 is 12 amino acids long.

This sequence joins TRBV5-1 and TRBJ1-2; D uncertain. The V and J ends lost 0 bases and 3 bases respectively, with 6 bases between them. This CDR3 contains 13 residues. Germline loops: CDR1 SGHRS, CDR2 YFSETQ. The CDR3, as DNA: TGCGCCAGCAGCTTGGGTGCAGACTATGGCTACACCTTC. Its protein is CASSLGADYGYTF.

The rearrangement links TRBV18 to TRBJ2-7; 7 nucleotides match TRBD1. CDR1 and CDR2 from the germline V gene are KGHSH and LQKENI. Unmatched junction bases numbered 5, after V lost 3 bases and J lost 0 bases. This CDR3 has 15 residues. The CDR3 DNA reads TGTGCCAGCTCACCTCGAAGGGACAGCTCCTACGAGCAGTACTTC. This gives the protein CASSPRRDSSYEQYF.

This clone was seen more than once but under ten times. This chain connects TRBV7-8 to TRBJ1-1; D perhaps matches TRBD1 (6 bases). CDR3 length: 17 residues. Germline V gene lookup returns CDR1 SGHVS and CDR2 FQNEAQ. The V and J ends lost 2 bases and 0 bases respectively, with 16 bases between them. As DNA, the CDR3 is TGTGCCAGCAGCTTACCCAGGGGCCCTCACATGAACACTGAAGCTTTCTTT. Translating it yields CASSLPRGPHMNTEAFF.

V is TRBV6-1 and J is TRBJ1-2, with 8 bases fitting TRBD1. Trimming removed 7 bases from V and 8 bases from J; junction bases left unmatched: 12. CDR1 and CDR2 (germline): MNHNS, SASEGT. The CDR3 spans 14 residues. DNA for the CDR3: TGTGCCAGCAACCTCGAGGACAGGGTAGAGGGCTACACCTTC. This gives the protein CASNLEDRVEGYTF.

The V gene is TRBV19, the J gene TRBJ2-7; perhaps TRBD1 as D (5 bases). This CDR3 spans 13 amino acids. CDR1 is LNHDA and CDR2 is SQIVND in the germline V gene (reference sequence). V gave up 5 bases and J gave up 2 bases, with 10 bases separating them. CDR3 loop: CASSLQDTYEQYF. In nucleotides, the CDR3 is TGTGCCAGTAGTTTACAGGATACCTACGAGCAGTACTTC. Supplemented by reference TRBV19 and TRBJ2-7, the full variable domain reads DGGITQSPKYLFRKEGQNVTLSCEQNLNHDAMYWYRQDPGQGLRLIYYSQIVNDFQKGDIAEGYSVSREKKESFPLTVTSAQKNPTAFYLCASSLQDTYEQYFGPGTRLTVT.

This chain uses TRBV9 with TRBJ2-5; 7 bases match TRBD2. J gave up 0 bases and V 2 bases, and 4 bases lay outside the gene matches. CDR1 and CDR2 (germline): SGDLS, YYNGEE. This CDR3 is built from 15 residues. The CDR3 protein is CASSVGGSHQETQYF. CDR3 DNA: TGTGCCAGCAGCGTGGGCGGGAGCCACCAAGAGACCCAGTACTTC.

This clone appeared once. This chain joins TRBV11-2 and TRBJ2-5; D gene unclear. Trimming cost V 1 base and J 5 bases, with 5 bases left between them. The germline V gene encodes CDR1 SGHAT and CDR2 FQNNGV. The CDR3 is 12 residues long. The CDR3 loop reads CASSLVEETQYF. For the CDR3, the DNA is TGTGCCAGCAGCTTAGTAGAGGAGACCCAGTACTTC.